This T cell receptor beta chain derives from a study of T cells in Graves' hyperthyroidism and ophthalmopathy. The study left out patients who had uncontrolled infection, other autoimmune disease, pregnancy or lactation. Using RNA transcripts as the source, TCR beta CDR3 regions were amplified. Primed by the HTBI set, a first-round RT-PCR was run on the TCR CDR3. TCRdb analysed the multiplex PCR reads with MiXCR anew, one entry per CDR3 protein. Altogether roughly 500,000 distinct CDR3 sequences are present, about 45% being singletons, with the ten largest covering around a fifth. CDR1 SGHAT and CDR2 FQNNGV come from the germline V gene. This CDR3 has 15 amino acids. J gave up 5 bases and V 1 base, and 6 bases lay outside the gene matches. This clonotype occurred many times.

The receptor comes from an adult woman with Graves' disease, either hyperthyroidism or ophthalmopathy (not recorded which). The sequenced sample was peripheral blood or thyroid tissue (not recorded which). The chain couples TRBV11-2 to TRBJ2-7; 9 nucleotides match TRBD1. The CDR3 spells CASSLGGTGSHEQYF. CDR3 nucleotide sequence: TGTGCCAGCAGCTTAGGAGGGACAGGGTCCCACGAGCAGTACTTC. Based on the CDR3 plus reference TRBV11-2 and TRBJ2-7, the full variable domain is EAGVAQSPRYKIIEKRQSVAFWCNPISGHATLYWYQQILGQGPKLLIQFQNNGVVDDSQLPKDRFSAERLKGVDSTLKIQPAKLEDSAVYLCASSLGGTGSHEQYFGPGTRLTVT.